This T cell receptor beta chain was obtained from a study of early T cells in non-severe SARS-CoV-2 infection. This clonotype was seen many times. Losses at the gene ends were 7 bases for V and 0 bases for J; bases not matched to a gene: 12. Germline values: CDR1 WSHSY, CDR2 SAAADI. This CDR3 comprises 19 residues. One entry per CDR3 protein results from TCRdb running MiXCR on the 5' RACE reads. Found here are about 67,000 distinct CDR3 sequences, more than 9% of them singletons; the top ten hold about 4.1%. The TCR comes from an adult who was a healthcare worker with PCR-confirmed SARS-CoV-2 infection or an uninfected control (not recorded which). The genes are TRBV10-2 and TRBJ2-1, with TRBD2 identical over 13 bases. The sequenced sample was whole blood. The CDR3 DNA reads as TGCGCCAGCAAAGAGGGGGGACTAGCGGGATTGAGCTCCTACAATGAGCAGTTCTTC. Amino acids: CASKEGGLAGLSSYNEQFF.